One sample yielded the 22 T cell receptor beta chains listed below, sequenced in a study of response to subunit inactivated influenza vaccine. TCRdb called the RT-PCR reads again in MiXCR, with one record for every CDR3 protein. The profile covers about 780,000 distinct CDR3 sequences, with less than 20% appearing a single time and 9.5% to 13% taken by the ten largest. This specimen was PBMCs from blood, taken less than 6 days after vaccination. Receptor source: a man aged 50 to 60 who received an inactivated influenza vaccine.

CDR3 DNA sequence: TGTGCCAGCAGCTTATCGTCCAGGGCGACCTACGAGCAGTACTTC. Translation gives CASSLSSRATYEQYF. The rearrangement links TRBV7-2 to TRBJ2-7; D perhaps matches TRBD1 (5 bases). CDR3 length equals 15 residues. Trimming shortened V by 2 bases and J by 2 bases, and 13 bases separated the two germline ends. Germline V gene sequence: CDR1 SGHTA, CDR2 FQGNSA.

The sample holds a few counts of this clonotype. The V call is TRBV7-2, the J call TRBJ2-5; 10 bases fit TRBD1. Germline V CDR1 and CDR2: SGHTA, FQGNSA. Losses at the gene ends were 0 bases for V and 4 bases for J; bases not matched to a gene: 5. CDR3 length: 16 amino acids. As DNA, the CDR3 is TGTGCCAGCAGCTTAGCGGCGACAGGGGGCGCAGAGACCCAGTACTTC. The encoded protein is CASSLAATGGAETQYF.

This clonotype was seen only a few times. The V and J genes are TRBV20-1 and TRBJ2-3, with TRBD2 matching 13 bases. The CDR3 length is 14 residues. The germline V gene has CDR1 DFQATT and CDR2 SNEGSKA (reference sequence). The CDR3 loop is CRFGLAGGTDTQYF. CDR3 sequence (DNA): TGCAGGTTCGGACTAGCGGGGGGCACAGATACGCAGTATTTT.

This clonotype was seen only a few times. The gene calls are TRBV4-2 and TRBJ1-4; D is ambiguous. CDR1 is LGHNA, CDR2 YNFKEQ, per germline. The CDR3 sequence is 18 residues long. V was cut by 0 bases and J by 8 bases, with 22 bases left in between. This CDR3 reads CASSQDTGAYGVGEKLFF. CDR3 bases: TGTGCCAGCAGCCAAGATACCGGCGCTTACGGAGTCGGCGAAAAACTGTTTTTT.

This clonotype was seen only a few times. The V call is TRBV4-3, the J call TRBJ2-1, with 7 bases fitting TRBD2. CDR1 LGHNA and CDR2 YSLEER come from the germline V gene. The junction had 8 bases not matched to a gene; V was cut back by 0 bases and J by 3 bases. CDR3 length equals 17 residues. The DNA of the CDR3 is TGCGCCAGCAGCCAAGAAAGGCCGGGACTAAGCTACAATGAGCAGTTCTTC. The encoded protein is CASSQERPGLSYNEQFF.

The rearrangement links TRBV5-1 to TRBJ2-3, with 13 bases aligning to TRBD2. Trimming at V came to 4 bases and at J to 6 bases, leaving 8 bases not matched to a gene. CDR1 SGHRS and CDR2 YFSETQ come from the germline V gene. This CDR3 is 16 amino acids long. CDR3 amino acids: CASSIRLAGGMDTQYF. CDR3 DNA: TGCGCCAGCAGCATAAGACTAGCGGGGGGCATGGATACGCAGTATTTT.

Many counts were recorded for this clonotype. The J gene is TRBJ2-1, the V gene TRBV29-1; the match to TRBD2 covers 11 bases. CDR3 length equals 16 residues. The trim removed 8 bases at V and 4 bases at J, leaving 13 bases unmatched. Per germline, CDR1 SQVTM and CDR2 ANQGSEA. Here the CDR3 DNA reads TGCAGCTACCACCACCCGGGACTAGCGGTATACAATGAGCAGTTCTTC. Its protein is CSYHHPGLAVYNEQFF.

In this sample, this clonotype turned up many times. This chain joins TRBV7-3 and TRBJ2-1; possible D gene TRBD2, 7 bases. With 2 bases removed from V and 7 bases from J, the gap between germline ends came to 18 bases. The germline V gene encodes CDR1 SGHTA and CDR2 FQGTGA. The CDR3 extends over 16 amino acids. CDR3 nucleotide sequence: TGTGCCAGCAGCTTAGAAGGTGGGAGGGGGTTTAATGAGCAGTTCTTC. The encoded protein is CASSLEGGRGFNEQFF. The full variable domain, with the rest looked up from reference TRBV7-3 and TRBJ2-1, is GAGVSQTPSNKVTEKGKYVELRCDPISGHTALYWYRQSLGQGPEFLIYFQGTGAADDSGLPNDRFFAVRPEGSVSTLKIQRTERGDSAVYLCASSLEGGRGFNEQFFGPGTRLTVL.

The chain uses TRBV10-3 and TRBJ2-5; 7 positions agree with TRBD2. The CDR3 consists of 13 residues. V lost 4 bases to trimming and J lost 5 bases; unmatched junction nucleotides: 4. Germline loops: CDR1 ENHRY, CDR2 SYGVKD. CDR3 protein: CAISAPGGETQYF. The CDR3 bases are TGTGCCATCAGTGCACCGGGGGGTGAGACCCAGTACTTC.

This chain uses TRBV6-2 or TRBV6-3 with TRBJ2-5; D possibly corresponds to TRBD2 (5 bases). V was shortened by 6 bases and J by 5 bases, with 19 bases between the two germline ends. In germline, CDR1 is MNHEY, CDR2 SVGEGT. The CDR3 loop spans 15 amino acids. The CDR3 DNA is TGTGCCAGCAGCCCAACCGGTTGGCGCGGGGAGACCCAGTACTTC. This codes for CASSPTGWRGETQYF.

This clonotype appeared a few times. The chain recombines TRBV20-1 with TRBJ2-1; D uncertain. The length of the CDR3 is 11 residues. V shed 3 bases and J shed 7 bases, with 7 bases lying between them. The germline V gene has CDR1 DFQATT and CDR2 SNEGSKA (reference sequence). The CDR3 DNA is TGCAGTGCTAGCGCTCCGAATGAGCAGTTCTTC. It translates to CSASAPNEQFF.

V and J are TRBV29-1 and TRBJ1-1; D unresolved. Germline CDR1 SQVTM, CDR2 ANQGSEA. The CDR3 spans 13 residues. V lost 4 bases and J 0 bases, leaving 9 bases between the germline ends. CDR3 in amino acids: CSVGTKMNTEAFF. The CDR3 DNA reads as TGCAGCGTTGGTACGAAAATGAACACTGAAGCTTTCTTT.

This clonotype has just a few counts. The chain joins TRBV5-1 to TRBJ2-1; possible D gene TRBD2, 5 bases. Looked up from germline, CDR1 is SGHRS and CDR2 is YFSETQ. This CDR3 contains 13 residues. The germline V and J ends were trimmed by 6 bases and 9 bases, with 16 bases remaining between them. CDR3 loop: CASTSGNSGEQFF. In DNA, the CDR3 is TGCGCCAGCACCTCGGGGAATTCTGGTGAGCAGTTCTTC.

This clonotype was seen many times. The chain carries TRBV12-3 or TRBV12-4 and TRBJ2-1, with 7 bases fitting TRBD1. This CDR3 region has 15 residues. Trimming at V came to 4 bases and at J to 7 bases, leaving 10 bases not matched to a gene. CDR3 in DNA: TGTGCCAGCAGTTCAGGGGGAGTGGGGCTAAATGAGCAGTTCTTC. This encodes CASSSGGVGLNEQFF.

The CDR3 DNA follows: TGTGCCAGCAGCTTAGAGACGACAGCTAGCCCTGGAAACACCATATATTTT. Amino acid sequence: CASSLETTASPGNTIYF. The genes are TRBV7-6 and TRBJ1-3; TRBD1 might be the D (5 bases). Germline V gene sequence: CDR1 SGHVS, CDR2 FNYEAQ. Deletions cut 1 base from V and 2 bases from J, with 15 bases between. This CDR3 comprises 17 residues.

This clonotype was observed a few times. The chain combines TRBV6-2 or TRBV6-3 with TRBJ2-1; tentatively, D is TRBD2 (6 bases). Deletions cut 8 bases from V and 0 bases from J, with 11 bases between. Germline CDR1 reads MNHEY; CDR2 reads SVGEGT. This CDR3 has 14 residues. In DNA, the CDR3 is TGTGCCAGCGCTGGGGGGAGCTCCTACAATGAGCAGTTCTTC. The encoded protein is CASAGGSSYNEQFF.

This chain links TRBV20-1 with TRBJ1-1; 8 bases are a match to TRBD1. Per germline, CDR1 DFQATT and CDR2 SNEGSKA (reference sequence). With V trimmed by 5 bases and J by 7 bases, 6 bases remained unmatched. The CDR3 consists of 12 residues. The CDR3, as DNA: TGCAGTGCTTACGGACAGGGCAATGAAGCTTTCTTT. It yields the protein CSAYGQGNEAFF.

The chain combines TRBV5-6 with TRBJ2-7; TRBD2 is a possible D gene (5 bases). This CDR3 spans 11 amino acids. Germline CDR1 and CDR2: SGHDT and YYEEEE. Trimming cost V 10 bases and J 6 bases, with 14 bases left between them. The CDR3 region is CAQPEGCEQYF. Written as DNA, the CDR3 is TGTGCCCAACCCGAGGGTTGCGAGCAGTACTTC.

This chain joins TRBV2 and TRBJ2-7; 12 bases line up with TRBD1. Germline CDR1 is SNHLY and CDR2 is FYNNEI. The CDR3 has 17 amino acids. V shed 4 bases, J shed 6 bases, and the junction held 13 bases outside the gene matches. CDR3 sequence (DNA): TGTGCCAGCAGTGTCCTCTCTCCCGGGACAGGGGGCGGCGAGCAGTACTTC. As protein: CASSVLSPGTGGGEQYF. The full variable domain, rest sourced from reference TRBV2 and TRBJ2-7, is EPEVTQTPSHQVTQMGQEVILRCVPISNHLYFYWYRQILGQKVEFLVSFYNNEISEKSEIFDDQFSVERPDGSNFTLKIRSTKLEDSAMYFCASSVLSPGTGGGEQYFGPGTRLTVT.

The chain links TRBV5-1 to TRBJ1-5; no clear D gene. V was trimmed by 0 bases and J by 7 bases, leaving 14 bases between them. The germline V gene has CDR1 SGHRS and CDR2 YFSETQ. This CDR3 is 15 amino acids long. CDR3 sequence: CASSLGPGTVQPQHF. CDR3 bases: TGCGCCAGCAGCTTGGGTCCGGGTACCGTCCAGCCCCAGCATTTT.

This clonotype was picked up a small number of times. This sequence joins TRBV9 and TRBJ1-5; TRBD1 aligns across 8 bases. V gave up 3 bases and J gave up 6 bases; unmatched junction bases: 2. Germline V gives CDR1 SGDLS, CDR2 YYNGEE. There are 13 residues in the CDR3. DNA of the CDR3: TGTGCCAGCAGCGACGGACAGGGTCAGCCCCAGCATTTT. The encoded protein is CASSDGQGQPQHF. The full variable domain, completed using reference TRBV9 and TRBJ1-5, is DSGVTQTPKHLITATGQRVTLRCSPRSGDLSVYWYQQSLDQGLQFLIQYYNGEERAKGNILERFSAQQFPDLHSELNLSSLELGDSALYFCASSDGQGQPQHFGDGTRLSIL.

This clonotype was counted many times. The chain is built from TRBV4-3 and TRBJ1-2; tentative D call: TRBD1 (5 bases). In germline, CDR1 is LGHNA, CDR2 YSLEER. The V end was cut by 2 bases, the J end by 7 bases, with 17 bases between. This CDR3 comprises 15 residues. CDR3 in amino acids: CASSQLLRDGGGYTF. Here the CDR3 DNA reads TGCGCCAGCAGCCAACTCCTCCGGGACGGAGGTGGCTACACCTTC.